The 15 T cell receptor beta chains below come from one sample, sequenced in a study of blood T cell repertoires in COVID-19. The table came from immunoSEQ multiplex PCR; TCRdb's copy has only in-frame clones and leaves some out. In the table there are 180,000 or so clones, 84% of which are singletons. The sequenced sample was PBMCs or T cells enriched from blood (not recorded which). These receptors all stem from a man between 45 and 60 years old who had recovered from COVID-19.

The CDR3 spells CASSRGGVTSGQPQHF. CDR3 sequence (DNA): TGTGCCAGCAGCAGGGGGGGGGTCACCTCAGGGCAGCCCCAGCATTTT. This chain links TRBV13 with TRBJ1-5; D is possibly TRBD1 (6 bases). V was clipped by 5 bases and J by 7 bases, with 21 bases between them. Germline V gene data show CDR1 as PRHDT and CDR2 as FYEKMQ (reference sequence). The CDR3 totals 16 residues.

The chain links TRBV30 to TRBJ1-2, with D perhaps matching TRBD1 (5 bases). V gave up 0 bases and J gave up 13 bases, with 15 bases separating them. The CDR3 is made up of 12 amino acids. The germline V gene has CDR1 GTSNPN and CDR2 SVGIG (reference sequence). Here the CDR3 reads CAWSVVGAGGTF. CDR3 bases: TGTGCCTGGAGTGTAGTCGGGGCGGGAGGCACCTTC.

CDR3: CASSIFFMRQGDTEAFF. For the CDR3, the DNA is TGTGCCAGTAGTATCTTCTTTATGCGGCAGGGGGACACTGAAGCTTTCTTT. The J gene is TRBJ1-1, the V gene TRBV19; 7 bases line up with TRBD1. The CDR3 covers 17 residues. The trim removed 3 bases at V and 3 bases at J, leaving 13 bases unmatched. Germline V CDR1 and CDR2: LNHDA, SQIVND (reference sequence).

Relative to its sample, this clone is medium-sized. The J gene is TRBJ1-5, the V gene TRBV2, with 7 bases identical to TRBD1. CDR1 and CDR2 from the germline V gene are SNHLY and FYNNEI. J lost 8 bases, V lost 4 bases, and 8 bases had no gene match. The CDR3 runs to 14 residues. CDR3 in DNA: TGTGCCAGCAGTGTACAGGGGCCCGGAAAGCCCCAGCATTTT. Translating gives CASSVQGPGKPQHF.

The gene calls are TRBV7-2 and TRBJ1-1; tentative D call: TRBD1 (6 bases). Between the trimmed V and J ends, which lost 5 bases and 6 bases, there was a span of 16 bases. This CDR3 comprises 14 residues. From germline, CDR1 is SGHTA and CDR2 FQGNSA. The CDR3 bases are TGTGCCAGCAGCAAACAGGGATTGGGATCTGAAGCTTTCTTT. This encodes CASSKQGLGSEAFF.

The V and J genes are TRBV6-5 and TRBJ1-1; D is uncertain. V lost 2 bases and J lost 2, with 9 bases in between. CDR3 length: 14 residues. Germline values: CDR1 MNHEY, CDR2 SVGAGI. CDR3 sequence (DNA): TGTGCCAGCAGTTACGGGCACCTCAACACTGAAGCTTTCTTT. Its translation is CASSYGHLNTEAFF.

J is TRBJ2-2 and V is TRBV19, with TRBD1 matching over 9 bases. V lost 10 bases to trimming and J lost 0 bases; unmatched junction nucleotides: 9. CDR3 length equals 16 residues. Per the germline V gene, CDR1 is LNHDA and CDR2 is SQIVND (reference sequence). Here the CDR3 DNA reads TGTGCCATCCGTGGGGGACAGGGAGCGAACACCGGGGAGCTGTTTTTT. As protein: CAIRGGQGANTGELFF.

The chain links TRBV6-6 to TRBJ2-7; D remains ambiguous. From germline, CDR1 is MNHNY and CDR2 SVGAGI (reference sequence). The CDR3 contains 11 residues. The germline V and J ends were trimmed by 10 bases and 7 bases, with 14 bases remaining between them. The CDR3 coding sequence is TGTGCCACCTTCGCGGCCTTAGAGCAGTACTTC. It codes for CATFAALEQYF.

The V gene is TRBV25-1, the J gene TRBJ1-2, with D possibly being TRBD1 (6 bases). V was pared by 4 bases and J by 5 bases, with 11 bases between. Germline CDR1 and CDR2: MGHDK and SYGVNS. This CDR3 is built from 13 residues. DNA of the CDR3: TGTGCCAGCAGTGTTGGGACACCATATGGCTACACCTTC. Translation: CASSVGTPYGYTF.

This chain joins TRBV27 and TRBJ1-4, with D perhaps TRBD1 (5 bases). Looked up from germline, CDR1 is MNHEY and CDR2 is SMNVEV (reference sequence). This CDR3 region has 15 residues. The ends were cut back, 6 bases at V and 6 bases at J, with 17 bases in the middle. CDR3 sequence (DNA): TGTGCCAGCAGCCTCCAGGGCCTTAGACATGAAAAACTGTTTTTT. This translates into CASSLQGLRHEKLFF. Filled out from reference TRBV27 and TRBJ1-4, the complete variable domain reads EAQVTQNPRYLITVTGKKLTVTCSQNMNHEYMSWYRQDPGLGLRQIYYSMNVEVTDKGDVPEGYKVSRKEKRNFPLILESPSPNQTSLYFCASSLQGLRHEKLFFGSGTQLSVL.

V gene TRBV2 combines with J gene TRBJ1-5; tentatively, D is TRBD1 (6 bases). Germline assignment: CDR1 SNHLY and CDR2 FYNNEI. With 6 bases removed from V and 4 bases from J, the gap between germline ends came to 10 bases. The CDR3 sequence is 13 residues long. DNA of the CDR3: TGTGCCAGCAGGAAACAGGGAAATCAGCCCCAGCATTTT. Residues: CASRKQGNQPQHF.

The chain uses TRBV3-1 (or the pseudogene TRBV3-2) and TRBJ2-7, with 9 bases aligning to TRBD1. The CDR3 is 16 residues long. V lost 0 bases and J lost 3; bases outside the gene matches: 6. Germline V gene lookup returns CDR1 LGHDT and CDR2 YNNKEL (reference sequence). The CDR3 sequence: CASSQDPATGGYEQYF. CDR3 nucleotide sequence: TGTGCCAGCAGCCAAGATCCCGCGACAGGGGGCTACGAGCAGTACTTC.

This chain joins TRBV3-1 (or the pseudogene TRBV3-2) and TRBJ2-7, with D perhaps matching TRBD1 (5 bases). This CDR3 comprises 15 residues. Trimming cost V 0 bases and J 6 bases, with 15 bases left between them. In germline, CDR1 is LGHDT, CDR2 YNNKEL (reference sequence). In DNA, the CDR3 is TGTGCCAGCAGCCAAGATCAGGTAGGGGCGCGCGAGCAGTACTTC. This codes for CASSQDQVGAREQYF.

The chain recombines TRBV7-3 with TRBJ2-2; no definite D call. Germline-derived CDR1 and CDR2 are SGHTA and FQGTGA. Trimming removed 5 bases at V and 6 bases at J, with 16 bases between. CDR3 length equals 15 residues. As DNA, the CDR3 is TGTGCCAGCAGCCCCAAAGTTAGTTCCGCCGGGGAGCTGTTTTTT. Protein product: CASSPKVSSAGELFF.

V and J are TRBV25-1 and TRBJ1-2, with 7 bases identical to TRBD1. The CDR3 is 12 amino acids. V trimming: 7 bases; J trimming: 7 bases; junction bases outside the gene matches: 6. Germline V gene lookup returns CDR1 MGHDK and CDR2 SYGVNS. DNA of the CDR3: TGTGCCAGCATGAGCCACAGGGGTGGCTACACCTTC. Translation gives CASMSHRGGYTF.